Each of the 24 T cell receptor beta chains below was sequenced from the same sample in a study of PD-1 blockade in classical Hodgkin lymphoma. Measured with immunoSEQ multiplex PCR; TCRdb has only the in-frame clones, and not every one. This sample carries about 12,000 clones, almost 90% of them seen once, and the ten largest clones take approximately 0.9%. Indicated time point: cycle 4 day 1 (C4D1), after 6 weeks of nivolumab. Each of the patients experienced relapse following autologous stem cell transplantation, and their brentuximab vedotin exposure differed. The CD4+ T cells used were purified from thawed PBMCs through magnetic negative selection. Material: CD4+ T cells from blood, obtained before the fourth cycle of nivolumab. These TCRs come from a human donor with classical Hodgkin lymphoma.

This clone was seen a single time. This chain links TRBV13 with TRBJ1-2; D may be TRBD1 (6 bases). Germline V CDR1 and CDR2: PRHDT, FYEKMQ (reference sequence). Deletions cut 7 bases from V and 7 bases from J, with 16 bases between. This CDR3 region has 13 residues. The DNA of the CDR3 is TGTGCCAGCACTCAACAGGGTCCTTTTGGCTACACCTTC. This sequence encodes CASTQQGPFGYTF.

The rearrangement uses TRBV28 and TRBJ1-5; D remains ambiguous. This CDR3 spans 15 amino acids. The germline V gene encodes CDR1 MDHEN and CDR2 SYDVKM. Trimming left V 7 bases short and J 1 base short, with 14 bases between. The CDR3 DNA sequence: TGTGCCAGCATCGGGCCGATTTTAAGCAATCAGCCCCAGCATTTT. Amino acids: CASIGPILSNQPQHF.

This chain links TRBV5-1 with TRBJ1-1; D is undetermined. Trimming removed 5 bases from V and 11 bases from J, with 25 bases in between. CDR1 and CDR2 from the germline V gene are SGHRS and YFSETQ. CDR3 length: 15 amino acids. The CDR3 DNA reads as TGCGCCAGCAGGGACGGATCGAGTGCCCCCTCTCCGGCTTTCTTT. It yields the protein CASRDGSSAPSPAFF.

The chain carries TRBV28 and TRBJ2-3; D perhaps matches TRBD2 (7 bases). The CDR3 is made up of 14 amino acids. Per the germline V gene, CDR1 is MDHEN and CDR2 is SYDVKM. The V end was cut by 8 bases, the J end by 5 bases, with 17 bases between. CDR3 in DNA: TGTGCCAGCCGGGCGCGGGGGCGGGAAGATACGCAGTATTTT. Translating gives CASRARGREDTQYF. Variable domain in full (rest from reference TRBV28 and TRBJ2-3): DVKVTQSSRYLVKRTGEKVFLECVQDMDHENMFWYRQDPGLGLRLIYFSYDVKMKEKGDIPEGYSVSREKKERFSLILESASTNQTSMYLCASRARGREDTQYFGPGTRLTVL.

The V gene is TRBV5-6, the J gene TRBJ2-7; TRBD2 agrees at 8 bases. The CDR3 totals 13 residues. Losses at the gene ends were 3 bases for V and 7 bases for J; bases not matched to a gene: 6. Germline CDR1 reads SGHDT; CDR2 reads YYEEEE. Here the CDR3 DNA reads TGTGCCAGCAGCTCACTAGCGGTGAGGGAGCAGTACTTC. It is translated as CASSSLAVREQYF.

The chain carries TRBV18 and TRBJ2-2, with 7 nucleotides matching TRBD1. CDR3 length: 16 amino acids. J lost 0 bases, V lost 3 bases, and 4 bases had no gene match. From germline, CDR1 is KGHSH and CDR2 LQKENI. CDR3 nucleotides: TGTGCCAGCTCACCGGACAGGCCAGCGAACACCGGGGAGCTGTTTTTT. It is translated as CASSPDRPANTGELFF. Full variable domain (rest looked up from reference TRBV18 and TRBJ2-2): NAGVMQNPRHLVRRRGQEARLRCSPMKGHSHVYWYRQLPEEGLKFMVYLQKENIIDESGMPKERFSAEFPKEGPSILRIQQVVRGDSAAYFCASSPDRPANTGELFFGEGSRLTVL.

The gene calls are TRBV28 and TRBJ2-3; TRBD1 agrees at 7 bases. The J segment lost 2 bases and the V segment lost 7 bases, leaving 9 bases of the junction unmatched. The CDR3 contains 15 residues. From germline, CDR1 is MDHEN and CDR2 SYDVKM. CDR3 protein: CASTLPGTATDTQYF. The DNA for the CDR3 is TGTGCCAGCACCCTACCGGGGACAGCCACAGATACGCAGTATTTT.

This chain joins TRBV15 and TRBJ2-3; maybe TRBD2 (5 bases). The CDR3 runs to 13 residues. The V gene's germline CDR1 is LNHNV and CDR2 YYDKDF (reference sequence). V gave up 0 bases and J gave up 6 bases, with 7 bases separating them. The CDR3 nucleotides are TGTGCCACCAGCAGAGATCCGGGGGATACGCAGTATTTT. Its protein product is CATSRDPGDTQYF.

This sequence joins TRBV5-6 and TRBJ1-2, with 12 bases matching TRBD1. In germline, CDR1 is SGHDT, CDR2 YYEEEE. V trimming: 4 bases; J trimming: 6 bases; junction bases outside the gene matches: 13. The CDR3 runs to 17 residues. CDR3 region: CASSLRGGTGGRNGYTF. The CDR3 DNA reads TGTGCCAGCAGCCTACGTGGAGGGACAGGGGGCCGGAATGGCTACACCTTC.

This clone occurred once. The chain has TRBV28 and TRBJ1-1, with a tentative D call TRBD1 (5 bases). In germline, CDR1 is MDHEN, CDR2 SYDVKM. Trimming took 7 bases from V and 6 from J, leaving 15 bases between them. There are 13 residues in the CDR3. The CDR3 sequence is CASNRGFKPEAFF. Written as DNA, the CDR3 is TGTGCCAGCAACCGGGGCTTTAAGCCTGAAGCTTTCTTT.

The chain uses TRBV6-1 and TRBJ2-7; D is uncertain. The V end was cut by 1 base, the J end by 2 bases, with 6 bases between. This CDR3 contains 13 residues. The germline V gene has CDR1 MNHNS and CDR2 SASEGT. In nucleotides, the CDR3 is TGTGCCAGCAGTGAAGTACGAGCCTACGAGCAGTACTTC. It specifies CASSEVRAYEQYF.

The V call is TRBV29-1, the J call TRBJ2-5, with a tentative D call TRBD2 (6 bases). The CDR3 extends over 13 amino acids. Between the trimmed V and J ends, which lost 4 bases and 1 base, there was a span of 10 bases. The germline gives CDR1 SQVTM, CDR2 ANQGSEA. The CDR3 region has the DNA TGCAGCGTTGCGCGGGGACGCCAAGAGACCCAGTACTTC. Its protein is CSVARGRQETQYF.

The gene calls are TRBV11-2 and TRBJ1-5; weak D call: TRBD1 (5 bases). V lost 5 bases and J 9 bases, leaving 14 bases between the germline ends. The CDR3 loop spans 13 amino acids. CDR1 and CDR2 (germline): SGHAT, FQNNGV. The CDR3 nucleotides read TGTGCCAGCAGCCCAGGGAGGCGGGGGCCCCAGCATTTT. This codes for CASSPGRRGPQHF.

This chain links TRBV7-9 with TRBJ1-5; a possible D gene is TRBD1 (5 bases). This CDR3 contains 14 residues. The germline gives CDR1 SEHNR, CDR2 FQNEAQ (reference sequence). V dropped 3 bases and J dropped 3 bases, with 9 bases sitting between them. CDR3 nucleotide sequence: TGTGCCAGCAGCTTCCAGGGTGACAATCAGCCCCAGCATTTT. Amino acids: CASSFQGDNQPQHF.

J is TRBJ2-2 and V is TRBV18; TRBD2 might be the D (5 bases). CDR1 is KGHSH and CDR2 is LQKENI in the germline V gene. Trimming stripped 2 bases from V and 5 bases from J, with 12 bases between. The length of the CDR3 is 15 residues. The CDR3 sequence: CASSPVRRGTGELFF. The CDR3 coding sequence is TGTGCCAGCTCACCAGTTAGGAGAGGGACCGGGGAGCTGTTTTTT.

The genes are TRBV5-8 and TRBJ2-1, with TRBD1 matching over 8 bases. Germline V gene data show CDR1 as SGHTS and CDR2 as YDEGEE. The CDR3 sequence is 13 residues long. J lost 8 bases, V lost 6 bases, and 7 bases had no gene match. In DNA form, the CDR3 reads TGTGCCAGCATGCGGACAGGGAGGCATGAGCAGTTCTTC. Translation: CASMRTGRHEQFF.

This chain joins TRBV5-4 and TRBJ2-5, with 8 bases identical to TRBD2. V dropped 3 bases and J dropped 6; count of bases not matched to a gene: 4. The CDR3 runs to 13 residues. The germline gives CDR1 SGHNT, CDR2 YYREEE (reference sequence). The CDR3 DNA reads TGTGCCAGCAGCTCGCCGGGAGGGAAGACCCAGTACTTC. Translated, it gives CASSSPGGKTQYF.

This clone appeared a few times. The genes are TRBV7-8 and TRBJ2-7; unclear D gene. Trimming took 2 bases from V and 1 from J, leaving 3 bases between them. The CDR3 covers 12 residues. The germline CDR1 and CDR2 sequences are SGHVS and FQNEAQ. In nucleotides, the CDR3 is TGTGCCAGCAGCTTATATTCCTACGAGCAGTACTTC. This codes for CASSLYSYEQYF.

In DNA, the CDR3 is TGTGCCAGCTCACAGATGACTAGCGGAAGCTCCTACAATGAGCAGTTCTTC. It encodes CASSQMTSGSSYNEQFF. The rearrangement uses TRBV18 and TRBJ2-1, with 9 positions matching TRBD2. The germline V gene encodes CDR1 KGHSH and CDR2 LQKENI. The CDR3 runs to 17 residues. Unmatched junction bases numbered 7, after V lost 4 bases and J lost 0 bases.

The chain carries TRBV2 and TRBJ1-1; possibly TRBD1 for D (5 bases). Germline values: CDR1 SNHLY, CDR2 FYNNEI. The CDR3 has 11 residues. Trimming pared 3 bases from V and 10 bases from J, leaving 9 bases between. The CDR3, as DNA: TGTGCCAGCAGTGAGCCGGGGGGAGCTTTCTTT. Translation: CASSEPGGAFF.

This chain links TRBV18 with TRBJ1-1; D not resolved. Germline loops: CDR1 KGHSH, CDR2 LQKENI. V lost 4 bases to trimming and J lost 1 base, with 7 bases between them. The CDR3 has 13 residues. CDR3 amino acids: CASSQQTNTEAFF. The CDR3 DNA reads TGTGCCAGCTCACAACAGACGAACACTGAAGCTTTCTTT.

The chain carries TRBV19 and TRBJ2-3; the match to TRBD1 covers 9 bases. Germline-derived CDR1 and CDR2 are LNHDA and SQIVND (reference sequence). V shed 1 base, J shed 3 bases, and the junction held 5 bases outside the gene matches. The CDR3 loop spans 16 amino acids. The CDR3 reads CASSIGTGEGTDTQYF. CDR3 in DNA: TGTGCCAGTAGTATAGGGACAGGGGAAGGGACAGATACGCAGTATTTT.

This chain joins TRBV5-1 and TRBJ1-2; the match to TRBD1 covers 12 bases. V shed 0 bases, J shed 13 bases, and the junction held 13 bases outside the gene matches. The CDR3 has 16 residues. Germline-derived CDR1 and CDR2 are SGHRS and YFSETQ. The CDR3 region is CASSLAGLGQGARSTF. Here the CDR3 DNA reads TGCGCCAGCAGCTTGGCGGGCCTGGGACAGGGGGCGCGATCCACCTTC.

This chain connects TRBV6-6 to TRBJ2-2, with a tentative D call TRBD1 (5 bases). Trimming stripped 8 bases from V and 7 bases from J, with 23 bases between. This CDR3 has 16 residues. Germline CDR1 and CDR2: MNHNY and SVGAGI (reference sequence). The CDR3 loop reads CASGFGAGNSGGELFF. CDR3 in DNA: TGTGCCAGCGGCTTTGGGGCAGGGAATTCTGGCGGGGAGCTGTTTTTT.